This T cell receptor beta chain was sequenced during a study of somatic mutations in cytotoxic T cells in rheumatoid arthritis. V lost 5 bases, J lost 5 bases, and 7 bases stayed unmatched. Germline CDR1 and CDR2: SEHNR and FQNEAQ (reference sequence). CDR3 size: 14 residues. Measured with immunoSEQ multiplex PCR; TCRdb has only the in-frame clones, and not every one. The sample lists 27,000 or so clones; around nine tenths were seen once. The V and J genes are TRBV7-9 and TRBJ2-5; 8 bases fit TRBD1. This TCR was recovered from an adult with rheumatoid arthritis. Specimen: CD8+ T cells sorted from blood. The CDR3 DNA sequence: TGTGCCAGCAGCCCCGTGACAGGGGATGAGACCCAGTACTTC. Its protein product is CASSPVTGDETQYF.